Below are 9 T cell receptor beta chains sequenced from a single sample in a study of blood T cell repertoires in COVID-19. The method was immunoSEQ multiplex PCR; TCRdb's version includes in-frame clones alone and lacks a portion of them. Found here are roughly 230,000 clones, approximately 90% of them singletons; the top ten hold less than 2%. The material sequenced was peripheral blood. These receptors were obtained from a man in his sixties or seventies with acute or convalescent COVID-19.

The chain has TRBV28 and TRBJ1-2; D is possibly TRBD1 (5 bases). Germline assignment: CDR1 MDHEN and CDR2 SYDVKM. V was pared by 6 bases and J by 0 bases, with 14 bases between. The CDR3 has 15 residues. The CDR3 protein is CASSVQGRANYGYTF. CDR3 in DNA: TGTGCCAGCAGCGTGCAGGGCAGAGCTAACTATGGCTACACCTTC.

The chain recombines TRBV7-3 with TRBJ1-1; no clear D. The CDR3 runs to 14 residues. Trimming removed 6 bases from V and 4 bases from J, with 15 bases in between. From germline, CDR1 is SGHTA and CDR2 FQGTGA. CDR3 coding DNA: TGTGCCAGCAGTCCTAGCGCTGCGGGCACTGAAGCTTTCTTT. The encoded protein is CASSPSAAGTEAFF.

This rearrangement joins TRBV15 to TRBJ2-3; 10 bases map to TRBD2. CDR3 size: 14 residues. The junction had 0 bases not matched to a gene; V was cut back by 3 bases and J by 3 bases. The germline V gene has CDR1 LNHNV and CDR2 YYDKDF (reference sequence). The CDR3 spells CATSRGLATDTQYF. CDR3 coding DNA: TGTGCCACCAGCAGGGGACTAGCGACAGATACGCAGTATTTT.

This chain connects TRBV18 to TRBJ1-1; D gene uncertain. The V gene lost 2 bases and the J gene lost 1 base, with 8 bases spanning the gap. The length of the CDR3 is 14 residues. Germline V CDR1 and CDR2: KGHSH, LQKENI. The CDR3 reads CASSPNTKNTEAFF. As DNA, the CDR3 is TGTGCCAGCTCACCAAACACAAAGAACACTGAAGCTTTCTTT.

The J gene is TRBJ1-1, the V gene TRBV2, with D tentatively TRBD1 (5 bases). The germline V gene has CDR1 SNHLY and CDR2 FYNNEI. Trimming pared 8 bases from V and 4 bases from J, leaving 20 bases between. This CDR3 is built from 15 residues. CDR3 sequence (DNA): TGTGCCAGCCGAAAAGGGGCTGCCGACGGCACTGAAGCTTTCTTT. This encodes CASRKGAADGTEAFF.

Comment on this clone: Other nucleotide sequences in the sample specify the same CDR3. CDR3 amino acids: CASSQGLAVTYEQYF. The CDR3 DNA sequence: TGTGCCAGCAGCCAAGGTCTAGCGGTTACCTACGAGCAGTACTTC. The chain links TRBV3-1 (or the pseudogene TRBV3-2) to TRBJ2-7; 7 bases fit TRBD2. Per the germline V gene, CDR1 is LGHDT and CDR2 is YNNKEL (reference sequence). The CDR3 length is 15 residues. The V and J ends lost 1 base and 2 bases, in that order; junction bases with no gene match: 5.

The rearrangement uses TRBV28 and TRBJ2-5; 11 nucleotides align to TRBD2. CDR1 MDHEN and CDR2 SYDVKM come from the germline V gene. V shed 4 bases, J shed 4 bases, and the junction held 11 bases outside the gene matches. The CDR3 loop spans 17 amino acids. The CDR3 region is CASSSDTSGSTGETQYF. In nucleotides, the CDR3 is TGTGCCAGCAGTTCCGACACTAGCGGGAGTACTGGAGAGACCCAGTACTTC.

V gene TRBV27 combines with J gene TRBJ2-1; TRBD2 is a possible D gene (5 bases). Per the germline V gene, CDR1 is MNHEY and CDR2 is SMNVEV (reference sequence). The CDR3 has 14 amino acids. V lost 4 bases and J 6 bases, leaving 13 bases between the germline ends. Here the CDR3 reads CASSYSALRNEQFF. The CDR3 bases are TGTGCCAGCAGTTATAGCGCCCTTCGCAATGAGCAGTTCTTC.

The chain employs TRBV29-1 and TRBJ1-1; 8 bases map to TRBD1. The CDR3 runs 12 residues. The junction had 2 bases not matched to a gene; V was cut back by 3 bases and J by 5 bases. CDR1 is SQVTM and CDR2 is ANQGSEA in the germline V gene. CDR3 nucleotides: TGCAGCGTTGACAGGGGGCTAACTGAAGCTTTCTTT. Protein product: CSVDRGLTEAFF. The entire variable domain, with the rest obtained from reference TRBV29-1 and TRBJ1-1, is as follows: SAVISQKPSRDICQRGTSLTIQCQVDSQVTMMFWYRQQPGQSLTLIATANQGSEATYESGFVIDKFPISRPNLTFSTLTVSNMSPEDSSIYLCSVDRGLTEAFFGQGTRLTVV.